These 2 T cell receptor beta chains were sequenced from one sample in a study of blood T cell repertoires in COVID-19. Sequencing was performed with immunoSEQ multiplex PCR; in TCRdb, only in-frame clones are kept and a portion is missing. The data hold about 290,000 clones, with about nine tenths observed a single time. What was sequenced was PBMCs or T cells enriched from blood (not recorded which). The receptors here all came from a woman in her 40s who had recovered from COVID-19.

This chain connects TRBV3-1 (or the pseudogene TRBV3-2) to TRBJ2-7, with D uncertain. This CDR3 has 16 amino acids. The germline V gene has CDR1 LGHDT and CDR2 YNNKEL (reference sequence). Trimming cost V 1 base and J 5 bases, with 18 bases left between them. The CDR3 region is CASSQGYHLYPNEQYF. The CDR3 DNA is TGTGCCAGCAGCCAAGGGTACCACCTATACCCCAACGAGCAGTACTTC.

This sequence joins TRBV7-9 and TRBJ2-1; D possibly corresponds to TRBD2 (5 bases). This CDR3 is 14 amino acids long. V was clipped by 1 base and J by 9 bases, with 13 bases between them. Germline V gives CDR1 SEHNR, CDR2 FQNEAQ (reference sequence). This chain's CDR3 is CASSLVPGVGEQFF. As DNA, the CDR3 is TGTGCCAGCAGCTTAGTCCCCGGGGTAGGTGAGCAGTTCTTC.